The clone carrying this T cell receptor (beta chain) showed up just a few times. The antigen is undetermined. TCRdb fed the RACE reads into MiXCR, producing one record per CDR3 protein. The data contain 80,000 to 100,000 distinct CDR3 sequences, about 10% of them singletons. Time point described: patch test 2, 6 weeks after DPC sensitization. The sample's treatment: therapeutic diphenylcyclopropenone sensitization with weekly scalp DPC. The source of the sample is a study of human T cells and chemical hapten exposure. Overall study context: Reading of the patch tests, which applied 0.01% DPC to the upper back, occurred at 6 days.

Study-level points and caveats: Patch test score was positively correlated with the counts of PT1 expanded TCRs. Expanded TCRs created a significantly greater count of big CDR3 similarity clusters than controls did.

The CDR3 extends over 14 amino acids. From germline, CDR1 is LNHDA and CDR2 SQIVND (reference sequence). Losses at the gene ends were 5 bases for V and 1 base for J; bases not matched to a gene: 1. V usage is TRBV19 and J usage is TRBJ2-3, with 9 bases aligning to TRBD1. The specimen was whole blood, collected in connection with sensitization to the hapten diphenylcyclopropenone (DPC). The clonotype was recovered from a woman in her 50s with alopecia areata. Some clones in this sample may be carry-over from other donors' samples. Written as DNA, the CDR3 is TGTGCCAGTAGTCGGACAGGGGGCACAGATACGCAGTATTTT. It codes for CASSRTGGTDTQYF.